The clone carrying this T cell receptor beta chain was observed once. Methods used by the authors: The assay estimated nucleated cells by amplifying reference gene primers. The protocol was immunoSEQ multiplex PCR, while the TCRdb copy is restricted to in-frame clones and leaves out a portion. V, J and clone size are taken as reported in that table, and D and trimming were inferred from the DNA itself. The sample carries around 260,000 clones, 80% to 90% recorded once. The data originate from a study of blood T cell repertoires in COVID-19. What the recovered Cohort 3 donors had was two negative PCRs, clearance, or symptom resolution. Germline V gene sequence: CDR1 MDHEN, CDR2 SYDVKM. V lost 3 bases and J lost 0, with 15 bases in between. CDR3 length: 17 residues.

The chain couples TRBV28 to TRBJ1-3, with a possible D match to TRBD1 (5 bases). Sequenced material: PBMCs or T cells enriched from blood (not recorded which). The receptor's source is a woman in her 30s who had recovered from COVID-19. CDR3 in amino acids: CASSFSFGGVSGNTIYF. The CDR3 nucleotides are TGTGCCAGCAGTTTCTCTTTCGGGGGAGTCTCTGGAAACACCATATATTTT.